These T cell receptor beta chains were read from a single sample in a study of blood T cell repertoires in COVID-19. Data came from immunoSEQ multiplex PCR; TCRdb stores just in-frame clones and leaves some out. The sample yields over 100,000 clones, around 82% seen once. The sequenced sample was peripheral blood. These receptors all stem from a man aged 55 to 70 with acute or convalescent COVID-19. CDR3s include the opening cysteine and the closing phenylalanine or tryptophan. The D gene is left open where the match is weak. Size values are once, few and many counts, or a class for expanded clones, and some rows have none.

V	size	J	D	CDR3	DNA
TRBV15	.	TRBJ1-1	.	CATSREVGRDTEAFF	TGTGCCACCAGCAGAGAAGTTGGGAGAGACACTGAAGCTTTCTTT
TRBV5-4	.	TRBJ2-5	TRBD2	CASSLAGLAGVTQYF	TGTGCCAGCAGCTTGGCCGGACTAGCGGGAGTTACCCAGTACTTC
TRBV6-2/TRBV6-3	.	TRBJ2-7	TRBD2	CASSQWTSGSSYEQYF	TGTGCCAGCAGCCAATGGACTAGCGGGAGCTCCTACGAGCAGTACTTC
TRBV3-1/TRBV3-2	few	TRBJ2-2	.	CASSPNRGELFF	TGTGCCAGCAGCCCAAACAGGGGGGAGCTGTTTTTT
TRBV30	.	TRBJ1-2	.	CAWSVQGSYGYTF	TGTGCCTGGAGCGTACAGGGAAGCTATGGCTACACCTTC
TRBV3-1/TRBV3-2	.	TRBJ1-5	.	CASSQTGLQPQHF	TGTGCCAGCAGCCAAACAGGGTTACAGCCCCAGCATTTT
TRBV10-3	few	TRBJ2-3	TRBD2	CAMRPGSGLSTDTQYF	TGTGCCATGAGGCCCGGTTCGGGACTAAGCACAGATACGCAGTATTTT
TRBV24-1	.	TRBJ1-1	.	CATSDPGRGQAFF	TGTGCCACCAGTGATCCAGGAAGAGGGCAAGCTTTCTTT
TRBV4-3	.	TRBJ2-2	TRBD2	CASSQDYGGRIPGELFF	TGCGCCAGCAGCCAAGACTATGGCGGGAGAATCCCCGGGGAGCTGTTTTTT
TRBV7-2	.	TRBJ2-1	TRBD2	CASSLVVAGDEQFF	TGTGCCAGCAGCTTAGTGGTAGCGGGGGATGAGCAGTTCTTC
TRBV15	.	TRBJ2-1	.	CATSRAGNEQFF	TGTGCCACCAGCAGGGCAGGCAATGAGCAGTTCTTC